The next 11 T cell receptor beta chains were all read from a single sample in a study of blood T cell repertoires in COVID-19. Generated by immunoSEQ multiplex PCR, the TCRdb table keeps only in-frame clones and is missing some. Of a few hundred thousand clones listed, approximately 83% are singletons. The source material was PBMCs or T cells enriched from blood (not recorded which). The receptors come from a middle-aged woman with acute COVID-19.

The chain couples TRBV11-1 to TRBJ2-7, with a weak D call TRBD1 (7 bases). The CDR3 consists of 15 residues. The V end lost 5 bases, the J end lost 3 bases, and 17 bases lay between the germline ends. Germline V gene data show CDR1 as SGHAT and CDR2 as FQDESV (reference sequence). The CDR3 coding sequence is TGTGCCAGCAGCCGGACAGGACTAATGGACTACGAGCAGTACTTC. This translates into CASSRTGLMDYEQYF.

DNA for the CDR3: TGCGCCAGCAGCCACTCCTTGGGACAGGGCGCCTACGAGCAGTACTTC. Translating it yields CASSHSLGQGAYEQYF. The V and J genes are TRBV4-1 and TRBJ2-7, with TRBD1 matching 9 bases. This CDR3 contains 16 residues. The germline V gene encodes CDR1 MGHRA and CDR2 YSYEKL. J gave up 2 bases and V 3 bases, and 8 bases lay outside the gene matches.

This rearrangement joins TRBV3-1 (or the pseudogene TRBV3-2) to TRBJ2-1, with D perhaps matching TRBD1 (5 bases). Germline CDR1 reads LGHDT; CDR2 reads YNNKEL (reference sequence). The V and J ends lost 6 bases and 5 bases respectively, with 17 bases between them. The CDR3 is 15 amino acids. The CDR3 bases are TGTGCCAGCAGTCGGGTGGCTAGACAGAACAATGAGCAGTTCTTC. Amino acid sequence: CASSRVARQNNEQFF.

The CDR3 coding sequence is TGTGCCAGCAGTAACCGGGACTTTTCTAAGGAGCCCCAGCATTTT. Its translation: CASSNRDFSKEPQHF. The chain is built from TRBV28 and TRBJ1-5, with a weak D call TRBD1 (5 bases). CDR3 length: 15 residues. CDR1 is MDHEN, CDR2 SYDVKM, per germline. With 5 bases removed from V and 8 bases from J, the gap between germline ends came to 19 bases.

This clone appeared a few times. The genes are TRBV7-9 and TRBJ2-2; 10 nucleotides agree with TRBD1. CDR3 length: 16 residues. V was pared by 5 bases and J by 7 bases, with 10 bases of the junction left unmatched. Per the germline V gene, CDR1 is SEHNR and CDR2 is FQNEAQ (reference sequence). CDR3 sequence reads: CASSARDRGLIGELFF. The CDR3 coding sequence is TGTGCCAGCAGCGCCCGGGACAGGGGTTTAATCGGGGAGCTGTTTTTT. The full variable domain, completed using reference TRBV7-9 and TRBJ2-2, is DTGVSQNPRHKITKRGQNVTFRCDPISEHNRLYWYRQTLGQGPEFLTYFQNEAQLEKSRLLSDRFSAERPKGSFSTLEIQRTEQGDSAMYLCASSARDRGLIGELFFGEGSRLTVL.

This chain uses TRBV7-2 with TRBJ2-7, with 15 bases identical to TRBD2. V shed 5 bases and J 4 bases; nucleotides not matched to a gene: 3. Germline loops: CDR1 SGHTA, CDR2 FQGNSA. This CDR3 is built from 15 residues. The DNA for the CDR3 is TGTGCCAGCAGCAGGACTAGCGGGGGGGCGTACGAGCAGTACTTC. Translating gives CASSRTSGGAYEQYF.

The V call is TRBV2, the J call TRBJ1-2; D unresolved. CDR3 length: 14 amino acids. The germline V and J ends were trimmed by 4 bases and 2 bases, with 11 bases remaining between them. Germline assignment: CDR1 SNHLY and CDR2 FYNNEI. CDR3 in amino acids: CASSVVPSNYGYTF. The CDR3 DNA is TGTGCCAGCAGTGTAGTACCCTCAAACTATGGCTACACCTTC.

V and J are TRBV28 and TRBJ1-2; D call uncertain. The V gene's germline CDR1 is MDHEN and CDR2 SYDVKM. The CDR3 length is 12 residues. Between the trimmed V and J ends, which lost 3 bases and 4 bases, there was a span of 6 bases. The CDR3 coding sequence is TGTGCCAGCAGTTTGGGCTTCTATGGCTACACCTTC. The encoded protein is CASSLGFYGYTF.

CDR3 DNA: TGTGCCAGCAGCTTGGTGGCAGGGTTTGAGGCCACAGATACGCAGTATTTT. Translating it yields CASSLVAGFEATDTQYF. This chain joins TRBV5-6 and TRBJ2-3; maybe TRBD1 (5 bases). This CDR3 is 17 amino acids long. Germline CDR1 and CDR2: SGHDT and YYEEEE. Trimming cost V 0 bases and J 2 bases, with 16 bases left between them.

The DNA for the CDR3 is TGTGCCAGCAGTGAAGCCTCGAGCAGGGGCTGGGGTGAAAAACTGTTTTTT. Translation gives CASSEASSRGWGEKLFF. The chain recombines TRBV6-1 with TRBJ1-4, with D possibly matching TRBD1 (6 bases). The CDR3 totals 17 residues. Germline-derived CDR1 and CDR2 are MNHNS and SASEGT. V dropped 0 bases and J dropped 7 bases, with 18 bases sitting between them.

The chain is built from TRBV5-4 and TRBJ2-3; no firm D call. Deletions cut 0 bases from V and 2 bases from J, with 7 bases between. The CDR3 is 14 residues long. Germline CDR1 SGHNT, CDR2 YYREEE (reference sequence). The DNA of the CDR3 is TGTGCCAGCAGCTTGGGACACTTCACAGATACGCAGTATTTT. Translating gives CASSLGHFTDTQYF.